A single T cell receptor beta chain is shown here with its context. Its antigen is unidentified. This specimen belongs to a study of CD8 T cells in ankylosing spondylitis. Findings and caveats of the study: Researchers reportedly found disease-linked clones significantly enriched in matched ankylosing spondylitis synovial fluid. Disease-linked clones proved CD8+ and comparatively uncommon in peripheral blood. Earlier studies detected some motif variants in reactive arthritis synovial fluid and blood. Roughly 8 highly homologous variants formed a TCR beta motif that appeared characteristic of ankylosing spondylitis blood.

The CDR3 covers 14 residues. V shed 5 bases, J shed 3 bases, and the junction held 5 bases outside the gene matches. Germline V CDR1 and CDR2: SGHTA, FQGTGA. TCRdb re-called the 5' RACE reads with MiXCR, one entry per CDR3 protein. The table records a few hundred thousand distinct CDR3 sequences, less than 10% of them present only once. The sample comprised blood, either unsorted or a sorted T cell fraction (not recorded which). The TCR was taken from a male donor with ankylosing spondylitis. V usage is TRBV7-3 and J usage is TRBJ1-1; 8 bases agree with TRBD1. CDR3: CASSHTGGDTEAFF. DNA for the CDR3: TGTGCCAGCAGCCACACAGGGGGAGACACTGAAGCTTTCTTT. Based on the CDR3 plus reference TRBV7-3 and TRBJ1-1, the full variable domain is GAGVSQTPSNKVTEKGKYVELRCDPISGHTALYWYRQSLGQGPEFLIYFQGTGAADDSGLPNDRFFAVRPEGSVSTLKIQRTERGDSAVYLCASSHTGGDTEAFFGQGTRLTVV.